One and the same sample provided the 18 T cell receptor beta chains below, sequenced in a study of CD8+ T cells in alopecia areata. Separation of pooled cutaneous lymph node cells was by sorting with CD4, CD8alpha, NKG2D, NKG2ACE and other markers. Extracted from the samples, RNA was reverse transcribed into cDNA to serve as the sequencing template. Data came from immunoSEQ multiplex PCR; TCRdb stores just in-frame clones and leaves some out. Sampling found over 8,500 clones, none seen once. The sample comprised CD8+ T cells sorted from a lymph node. These receptors all stem from a C3H/HeJ mouse with alopecia areata. Mice of this strain are of MHC haplotype H2-k.

Concerning this clone: Germline and genes: mouse. The CDR3 sequence: CASSYLGQKKDTQYF. CDR3 DNA, as far as it was read: TGTGCCAGCAGCTATTTGGGACAGAAGAAAGAC. The chain joins TRBV4 to TRBJ2-5; TRBD1 agrees at 7 bases. The read stops 4 residues short of the end of the CDR3; the missing end is completed from the germline J gene. The CDR3 totals 15 residues. CDR1 is LGHDT, CDR2 YNNKQL, per germline (reference sequence).

This clone was seen repeatedly, ten times or more. Gene names refer to mouse genes. The read terminates 4 residues ahead of where the CDR3 ends, so the germline J gene completes it. The chain uses TRBV14 and TRBJ2-7; D is ambiguous. V gave up 4 bases and J gave up 3 bases, with 5 bases separating them. This CDR3 region has 11 residues. Germline V lookup: CDR1 SGHDT, CDR2 FRDEAV. CDR3 sequence reads: CASSQNYEQYF. CDR3 DNA, as far as it was read: TGTGCCAGCAGTCAAAACTAT.

This clone showed up many times. The gene names given are mouse names. The CDR3 end is not reached by the read, which stops 4 residues before it; the germline J gene fills it in. V gene TRBV29 combines with J gene TRBJ2-1, with 10 positions matching TRBD2. The V gene end was trimmed by 8 bases and the J gene end by 3 bases; junction bases not matched to a gene: 4. The CDR3 sequence is 14 residues long. Germline assignment: CDR1 MSHET and CDR2 SYDVDS. The CDR3 loop reads CASSGGAGYAEQFF. The CDR3 DNA, read in part, is TGTGCTAGCTCTGGGGGGGCTGGCTATGCT. The variable domain in full, with the rest retrieved from reference TRBV29 and TRBJ2-1, is DMKVTQMPRYLIKRMGENVLLECGQDMSHETMYWYRQDPGLGLQLIYISYDVDSNSEGDIPKGYRVSRKKREHFSLILDSAKTNQTSVYFCASSGGAGYAEQFFGPGTRLTVL.

There are many counts of this clone. All gene names here are mouse names. The CDR3 goes on 4 residues after the read ends, and that part is filled in from the germline J gene. The rearrangement links TRBV14 to TRBJ2-7; TRBD2 matches at 11 bases. Germline CDR1 SGHDT, CDR2 FRDEAV. CDR3 length: 14 residues. V was clipped by 6 bases and J by 3 bases; unmatched bases: 5. The part of the CDR3 DNA that was read is TGTGCCAGCACCCCGGGACTGGGGGTCTAT. It is translated as CASTPGLGVY. The whole CDR3 region reads CASTPGLGVYEQYF.

At least ten counts were recorded for this clone. The genes are named according to mouse. The sequenced fragment ends 4 residues before the CDR3 boundary, so the rest is inferred from the germline J gene. V is TRBV13-3 and J is TRBJ2-5; 14 bases map to TRBD2. Germline V gene data show CDR1 as NNHDY and CDR2 as SYVADS. The ends lost 0 bases at V and 2 bases at J; junction bases unmatched: 5. The CDR3 is made up of 18 amino acids. This CDR3 is CASSDARDWGGGQDTQYF. CDR3 DNA, as far as it was read: TGTGCCAGCAGTGATGCACGGGACTGGGGGGGCGGCCAAGAC.

In this sample, this clone turned up many times. These gene names are mouse names. From the germline J gene comes the end of the CDR3, since the read stops 4 residues before it. The same CDR3 is also encoded by other DNA sequences in this sample. V and J are TRBV1 and TRBJ1-1, with D maybe TRBD1 (6 bases). Trimming removed 3 bases at V and 0 bases at J, with 8 bases between. The CDR3 sequence is 14 residues long. Per the germline V gene, CDR1 is NSQYPW and CDR2 is LRSPGD (reference sequence). CDR3 DNA (partial): TGCACCTGCAGTGCCGGGACAACAAACACA. Protein: CTCSAGTTNT. The entire CDR3 reads CTCSAGTTNTEVFF.

This clone was seen at least ten times. Genes and germline are mouse. The sequence runs out 4 residues before the end of the CDR3; the remainder is reconstructed from the germline J gene. This sequence joins TRBV13-1 and TRBJ2-2; TRBD2 is a possible D gene (7 bases). With 0 bases removed from V and 2 bases from J, the gap between germline ends came to 8 bases. CDR3 length: 15 residues. CDR1 is NSHNY, CDR2 SYGAGN, per germline. The CDR3 sequence is CASSDGGANTGQLYF. CDR3 DNA (partial): TGTGCCAGCAGTGATGGGGGGGCGAACACCGGG.

In this sample, this clone turned up many times. Any gene name here is a mouse gene name. The read stops 4 residues short of the end of the CDR3; the missing end is completed from the germline J gene. The gene calls are TRBV31 and TRBJ2-1, with TRBD2 identical over 7 bases. The CDR3 totals 14 residues. Losses at the gene ends were 3 bases for V and 3 bases for J; bases not matched to a gene: 5. Per the germline V gene, CDR1 is GKSSPN and CDR2 is SITVG. The part of the CDR3 DNA that was read is TGTGCCTGGAGCCGGGCTGGGGGCTATGCT. Translated, it gives CAWSRAGGYA. The entire CDR3 sequence reads CAWSRAGGYAEQFF.

The sample holds many counts of this clone. Gene names follow the mouse nomenclature. CDR3 sequence: CASSDFWGGNYAEQFF. CDR3 DNA (partial): TGTGCCAGCAGTGATTTCTGGGGGGGGAACTATGCT. The rearrangement uses TRBV13-3 and TRBJ2-1; 9 bases agree with TRBD2. The CDR3 is cut off 4 residues early in the read; its end comes from the germline J gene. This CDR3 region has 16 residues. With 1 base clipped from V and 1 base from J, the junction kept 3 bases outside the gene matches. Germline loops: CDR1 NNHDY, CDR2 SYVADS.

Concerning this clone: Mouse gene names apply. The CDR3 is cut off 4 residues early in the read; its end comes from the germline J gene. V usage is TRBV13-2 and J usage is TRBJ2-4, with D unresolved. Germline V gene data show CDR1 as NNHNN and CDR2 as SYGAGS (reference sequence). Trimming pared 0 bases from V and 0 bases from J, leaving 8 bases between. This CDR3 has 15 residues. CDR3 sequence: CASGDALGSQNTLYF. The covered CDR3 bases are TGTGCCAGCGGTGATGCATTGGGTAGTCAAAAC.

This clone was picked up many times. The genes and germline here are from mouse. The read ends 4 residues early relative to the CDR3; the germline J gene fills the gap. The chain recombines TRBV19 with TRBJ2-5; no definite D call. Trimming removed 4 bases at V and 0 bases at J, with 9 bases between. CDR1 is FNHDT and CDR2 is SITEND in the germline V gene (reference sequence). The CDR3 totals 14 residues. Partial CDR3 DNA: TGTGCCAGCAGTCCACAGATTAACCAAGAC. It encodes CASSPQINQD. The whole CDR3 protein reads CASSPQINQDTQYF.

This clone came up many times. Any gene name here is a mouse gene name. With the read ending 4 residues before the CDR3 end, the germline J gene is used to fill in that end. The chain joins TRBV13-1 to TRBJ2-7; D unresolved. This CDR3 contains 12 residues. From germline, CDR1 is NSHNY and CDR2 SYGAGN. The CDR3 protein is CASSEYGYEQYF. The CDR3 bases that were read are TGTGCCAGCAGTGAATATGGGTAT.

The table lists this clone with a few counts. The germline and genes are mouse ones. The read is 4 residues too short to cover the CDR3 end, so that end is filled in from the germline J gene. J is TRBJ2-5 and V is TRBV13-1, with 9 bases matching TRBD2. The CDR3 loop spans 15 amino acids. Germline CDR1 is NSHNY and CDR2 is SYGAGN. The part of the CDR3 DNA that was read is TGTGCCAGCAGTGATGCTGACTGGGGGACAGAC. Residues: CASSDADWGTD. The CDR3 as a whole reads CASSDADWGTDTQYF.

In its sample, this clone was seen many times. The gene symbols are mouse symbols. The read ends 4 residues shy of where the CDR3 ends; the end is completed using the germline J gene. The chain is built from TRBV19 and TRBJ2-3, with D unresolved. Trimming cost V 0 bases and J 0 bases, with 8 bases left between them. This CDR3 has 15 residues. From germline, CDR1 is FNHDT and CDR2 SITEND (reference sequence). CDR3 protein: CASSIADISAETLYF. The sequenced part of the CDR3 DNA is TGTGCCAGCAGTATAGCTGACATTAGTGCAGAA.

This clone was seen only a few times. An end of the junction does not agree with germline; a read error may underlie this. Gene names and germline refer to mouse. The missing CDR3 end, 4 residues past where the read stops, is filled in from the germline J gene. Other nucleotide sequences in the sample specify the same CDR3. The rearrangement uses TRBV13-3 and TRBJ2-3; possible D gene TRBD2, 7 bases. This CDR3 is 16 amino acids long. Germline values: CDR1 NNHDY, CDR2 SYVADS. CDR3 bases read: TGTGCCAGCAGCGATGTGGGGGGCGCTAGTGCAGAA. Translation: CASSDVGGASAE. The whole CDR3 sequence is CASSDVGGASAETLYF.

This clone was detected ten times or more. Gene labels here are mouse ones. From the germline J gene comes the end of the CDR3, since the read stops 4 residues before it. The rearrangement joins TRBV13-1 to TRBJ2-1; 14 bases align to TRBD2. V gave up 5 bases and J gave up 0 bases; unmatched junction bases: 1. Germline CDR1 NSHNY, CDR2 SYGAGN. CDR3 length equals 16 residues. This CDR3 reads CASRGLGGHNYAEQFF. CDR3 DNA, as far as it was read: TGTGCCAGCAGGGGACTGGGGGGGCATAACTATGCT.

This clone was counted many times. Here the gene names and germline are mouse. The read terminates 4 residues before the CDR3 end, so the remaining end is supplied by the germline J gene. This sequence joins TRBV1 and TRBJ2-3, with 10 nucleotides matching TRBD2. There are 16 residues in the CDR3. The trim removed 0 bases at V and 3 bases at J, leaving 3 bases unmatched. Germline V gene sequence: CDR1 NSQYPW, CDR2 LRSPGD (reference sequence). This CDR3 reads CTCSAETGGTAETLYF. Partial CDR3 DNA: TGCACCTGCAGTGCAGAGACTGGGGGGACCGCAGAA.

This clone is judged medium-sized (0.01 to 0.1%). The germline and genes are mouse ones. The read ends 4 residues before the CDR3 terminus; that terminus is restored from the germline J gene. The rearrangement uses TRBV1 and TRBJ1-1; 9 nucleotides line up with TRBD1. In germline, CDR1 is NSQYPW, CDR2 LRSPGD (reference sequence). Trimming removed 4 bases from V and 3 bases from J; junction bases left unmatched: 0. The CDR3 consists of 13 residues. CDR3 bases read: TGCACCTGCAGTGGGGACAGGGACACA. Translating it yields CTCSGDRDT. The entire CDR3 reads CTCSGDRDTEVFF.